Included here is one TCR beta chain sequence, with context. The data were obtained in a study of T cell responses to AZD1222 COVID-19 vaccine. Whole-study context: Pooled in the analysis were second doses at about 4 or about 12 weeks.

Method: immunoSEQ multiplex PCR; TCRdb's copy keeps in-frame clones and lacks some. The sample lists about 260,000 clones; 80% to 95% were seen once. V lost 5 bases and J lost 0, with 11 bases in between. Germline CDR1 and CDR2: SGHAT and FQNNGV. This CDR3 contains 15 residues. The input for sequencing was peripheral blood, taken on day 0 of AZD1222 vaccination. The chain employs TRBV11-2 and TRBJ2-1; D remains ambiguous. The receptor was isolated from an adult in good health. CDR3 bases: TGTGCCAGCAGCCGGACGGTCAGCTCCTACAATGAGCAGTTCTTC. This gives the protein CASSRTVSSYNEQFF.